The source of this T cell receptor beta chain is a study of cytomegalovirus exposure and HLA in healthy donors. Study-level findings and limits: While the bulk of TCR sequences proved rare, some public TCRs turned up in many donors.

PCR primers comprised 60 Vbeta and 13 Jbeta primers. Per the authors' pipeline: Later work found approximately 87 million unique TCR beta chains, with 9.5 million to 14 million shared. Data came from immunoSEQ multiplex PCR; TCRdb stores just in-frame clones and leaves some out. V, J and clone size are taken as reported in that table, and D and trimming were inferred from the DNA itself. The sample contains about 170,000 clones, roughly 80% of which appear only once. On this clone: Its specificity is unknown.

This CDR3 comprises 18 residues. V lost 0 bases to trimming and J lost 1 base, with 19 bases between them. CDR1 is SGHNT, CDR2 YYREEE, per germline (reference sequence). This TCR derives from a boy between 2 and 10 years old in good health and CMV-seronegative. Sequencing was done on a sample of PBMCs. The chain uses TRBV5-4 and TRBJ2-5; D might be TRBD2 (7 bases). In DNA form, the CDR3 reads TGTGCCAGCAGCTTGGGGTTGGGGGCGAGCGGGGTCCAAGAGACCCAGTACTTC. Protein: CASSLGLGASGVQETQYF.